The source of this T cell receptor (beta chain) is a study of blood T cell repertoires in COVID-19. Study summary: Researchers got acute and convalescent COVID-19 samples from the United States, Italy and Spain. PBMCs, B-cell-depleted T cells, or T cells were the source of the cDNA or gDNA that made up the material.

The length of the CDR3 is 16 residues. V lost 3 bases to trimming and J lost 2 bases, with 15 bases between them. CDR1 MNHNS and CDR2 SASEGT come from the germline V gene. Participants' own reports of clinical history determined their cohort assignment. Original analysis: For nucleated cells, counts were estimated from reference gene primer amplification. Produced via immunoSEQ multiplex PCR; TCRdb's table is partial and in-frame only. From that table come the V and J calls and clone size; the DNA was used to work out D and trimming. The table has roughly 150,000 clones, around 84% seen once. Sequencing was carried out using PBMCs or T cells enriched from blood (not recorded which). The sequence was collected from a woman aged 45-65 years who had recovered from COVID-19. The chain employs TRBV6-1 and TRBJ2-3, with D perhaps matching TRBD2 (6 bases). The CDR3 DNA follows: TGTGCCAGCAGTGAGAGGAGGGGATCCCACACAGATACGCAGTATTTT. Protein sequence: CASSERRGSHTDTQYF.